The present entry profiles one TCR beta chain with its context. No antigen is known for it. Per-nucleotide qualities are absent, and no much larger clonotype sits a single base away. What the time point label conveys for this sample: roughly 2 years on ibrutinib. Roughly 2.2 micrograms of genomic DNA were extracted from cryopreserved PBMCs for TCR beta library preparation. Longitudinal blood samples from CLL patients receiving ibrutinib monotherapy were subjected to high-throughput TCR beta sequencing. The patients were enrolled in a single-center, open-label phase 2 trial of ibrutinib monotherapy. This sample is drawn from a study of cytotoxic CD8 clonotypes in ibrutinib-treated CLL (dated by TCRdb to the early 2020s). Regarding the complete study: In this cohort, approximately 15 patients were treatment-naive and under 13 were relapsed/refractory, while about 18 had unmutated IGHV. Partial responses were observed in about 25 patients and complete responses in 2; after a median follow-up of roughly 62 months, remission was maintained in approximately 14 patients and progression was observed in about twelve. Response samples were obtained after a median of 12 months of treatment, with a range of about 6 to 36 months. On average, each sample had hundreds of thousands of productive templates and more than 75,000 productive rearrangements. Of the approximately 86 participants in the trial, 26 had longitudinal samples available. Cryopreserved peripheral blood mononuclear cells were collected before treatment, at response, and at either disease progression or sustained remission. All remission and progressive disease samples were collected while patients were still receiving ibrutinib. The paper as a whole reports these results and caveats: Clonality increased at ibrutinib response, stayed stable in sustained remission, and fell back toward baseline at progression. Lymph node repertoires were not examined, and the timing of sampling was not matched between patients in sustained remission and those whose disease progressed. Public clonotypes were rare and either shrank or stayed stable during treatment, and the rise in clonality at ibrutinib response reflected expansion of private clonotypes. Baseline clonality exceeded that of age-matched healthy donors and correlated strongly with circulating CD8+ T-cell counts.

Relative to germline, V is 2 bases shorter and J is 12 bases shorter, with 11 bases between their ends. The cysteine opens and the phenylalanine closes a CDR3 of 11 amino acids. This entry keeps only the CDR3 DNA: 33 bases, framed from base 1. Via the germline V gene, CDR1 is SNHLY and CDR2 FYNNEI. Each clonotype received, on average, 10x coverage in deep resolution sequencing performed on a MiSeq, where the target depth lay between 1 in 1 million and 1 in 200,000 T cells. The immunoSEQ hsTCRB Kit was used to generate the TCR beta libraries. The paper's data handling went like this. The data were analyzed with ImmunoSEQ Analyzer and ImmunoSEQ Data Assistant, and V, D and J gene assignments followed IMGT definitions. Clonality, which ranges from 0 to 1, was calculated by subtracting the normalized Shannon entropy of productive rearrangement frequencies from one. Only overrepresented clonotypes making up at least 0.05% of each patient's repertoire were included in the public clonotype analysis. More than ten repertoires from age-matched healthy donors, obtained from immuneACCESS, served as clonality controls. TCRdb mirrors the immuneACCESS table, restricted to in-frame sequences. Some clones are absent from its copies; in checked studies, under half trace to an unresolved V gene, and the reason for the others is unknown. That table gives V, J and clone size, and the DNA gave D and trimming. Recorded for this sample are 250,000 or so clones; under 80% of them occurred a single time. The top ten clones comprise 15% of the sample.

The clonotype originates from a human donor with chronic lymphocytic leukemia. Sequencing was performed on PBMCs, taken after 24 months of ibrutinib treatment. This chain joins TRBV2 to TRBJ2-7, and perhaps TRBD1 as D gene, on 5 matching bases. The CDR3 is CASSELQGLYF. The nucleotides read TGTGCCAGCAGTGAACTCCAGGGTCTGTACTTC.